This TCR beta chain is from a study of blood T cell repertoires in COVID-19. Study as a whole: Specimens from acute and convalescent COVID-19 originated in the United States, Italy and Spain.

V shed 0 bases, J shed 5 bases, and the junction held 8 bases outside the gene matches. Germline-derived CDR1 and CDR2 are SGHKS and YYEKEE (reference sequence). CDR3 size: 16 residues. The assay was immunoSEQ multiplex PCR, and TCRdb's table has in-frame clones only and misses some. This table has around 59,000 clones, around 79% appearing once. This chain joins TRBV5-5 and TRBJ2-7; TRBD1 matches 10 bases. The receptor was isolated from a woman aged 45 to 65 with active or convalescent COVID-19. Sequencing was performed on peripheral blood. This chain's CDR3 is CASSLEPGQGWNEQYF. The CDR3 DNA reads TGTGCCAGCAGCTTGGAACCGGGACAGGGGTGGAACGAGCAGTACTTC.